What follows is one T cell receptor beta chain and its context. The sample comes from a study of T cells in localized non-small cell lung cancer. Some clones are missing from TCRdb's copy, which holds only in-frame ones; the method was immunoSEQ multiplex PCR. The repertoire includes 15,000 to 20,000 clones, roughly 89% of them detected once, and 0.9% to 1.5% sits in the top ten. This CDR3 is built from 17 residues. In germline, CDR1 is SNHLY, CDR2 FYNNEI. After removal of 6 bases from V and 3 bases from J, the junction contained 16 bases not matched to a gene. The receptor was derived from a woman aged 40 to 75 with stage III lung adenocarcinoma. The V and J genes are TRBV2 and TRBJ1-2; 7 positions agree with TRBD1. The sample consisted of peripheral blood mononuclear cells, taken before any cancer treatment. CDR3 residues: CASRIDRVGLPDYGYTF. The CDR3 DNA sequence: TGTGCCAGCAGGATTGACAGGGTTGGACTTCCTGACTATGGCTACACCTTC.